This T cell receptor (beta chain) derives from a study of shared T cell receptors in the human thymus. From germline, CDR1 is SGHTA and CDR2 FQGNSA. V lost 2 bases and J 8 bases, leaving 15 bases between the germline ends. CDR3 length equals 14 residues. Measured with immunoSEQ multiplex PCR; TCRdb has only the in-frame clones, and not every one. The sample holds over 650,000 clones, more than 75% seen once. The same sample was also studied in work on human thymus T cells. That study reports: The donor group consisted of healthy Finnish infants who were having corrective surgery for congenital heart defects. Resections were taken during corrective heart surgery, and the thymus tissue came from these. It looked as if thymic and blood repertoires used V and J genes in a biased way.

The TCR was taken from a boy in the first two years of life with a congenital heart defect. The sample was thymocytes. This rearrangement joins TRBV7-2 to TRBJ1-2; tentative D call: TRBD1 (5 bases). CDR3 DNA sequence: TGTGCCAGCAGCTTAAGACAGCCCTATGGAGGCTACACCTTC. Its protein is CASSLRQPYGGYTF.